What follows are 8 T cell receptor beta chains derived from one specimen sequenced in a study of shared clonotypes between healthy human individuals. Using immunoSEQ multiplex PCR, the repertoire was profiled, and TCRdb retains in-frame clones only, with some absent. The repertoire has about 1.1 million clones, approximately 80% of them found once; the top ten carry approximately 0.5%. Specimen: memory CD4+ T cells from PBMCs. Subset of the sample: CD45RA-negative fraction. The receptors shown here come from a man younger than 35 in good health. Some clones in this sample may be carry-over from other donors' samples.

This clone was recorded a few times. The DNA for the CDR3 is TGTGCCTGGGGTACAGGGTTCAATCAGCCCCAGCATTTT. This gives the protein CAWGTGFNQPQHF. This chain links TRBV30 with TRBJ1-5; perhaps TRBD1 as D (6 bases). Trimming shortened V by 5 bases and J by 3 bases, and 11 bases separated the two germline ends. The V gene's germline CDR1 is GTSNPN and CDR2 SVGIG (reference sequence). This CDR3 has 13 amino acids. Together with reference TRBV30 and TRBJ1-5, the CDR3 gives the full variable domain: SQTIHQWPATLVQPVGSPLSLECTVEGTSNPNLYWYRQAAGRGLQLLFYSVGIGQISSEVPQNLSASRPQDRQFILSSKKLLLSDSGFYLCAWGTGFNQPQHFGDGTRLSIL.

The V call is TRBV6-1, the J call TRBJ1-3; the D is unclear. Trimming removed 4 bases from V and 7 bases from J, with 8 bases in between. Germline V gene lookup returns CDR1 MNHNS and CDR2 SASEGT. The CDR3 loop spans 12 amino acids. The CDR3 here is CASSVVRNTIYF. The CDR3 bases are TGTGCCAGCAGTGTGGTACGGAACACCATATATTTT.

As for this clone: One end of the junction fails to match germline, which may point to a read error. The chain links TRBV27 to TRBJ2-1; D is perhaps TRBD1 (6 bases). Germline CDR1 and CDR2: MNHEY and SMNVEV (reference sequence). This CDR3 region has 13 residues. CDR3 in DNA: TGTGCCAGCAGTTTATCACGGGACACCCCTCGGGTCTTC. It encodes CASSLSRDTPRVF.

The chain carries TRBV7-9 and TRBJ1-5; D not resolved. Germline assignment: CDR1 SEHNR and CDR2 FQNEAQ (reference sequence). This CDR3 contains 12 residues. V gave up 5 bases and J gave up 7 bases, with 9 bases separating them. The CDR3 loop reads CASSKGMQPQHF. As DNA, the CDR3 is TGTGCCAGCAGCAAAGGGATGCAGCCCCAGCATTTT.

V gene TRBV6-1 combines with J gene TRBJ2-7; D call uncertain. Trimming shortened V by 0 bases and J by 4 bases, and 13 bases separated the two germline ends. Germline CDR1 MNHNS, CDR2 SASEGT. The CDR3 is 15 residues long. The CDR3 sequence is CASSEASARNYEQYF. Here the CDR3 DNA reads TGTGCCAGCAGTGAAGCTTCCGCCAGGAATTACGAGCAGTACTTC.

The gene calls are TRBV28 and TRBJ1-2; 8 nucleotides align to TRBD1. The CDR3 totals 16 residues. Germline CDR1 reads MDHEN; CDR2 reads SYDVKM. With V trimmed by 4 bases and J by 3 bases, 10 bases remained unmatched. Here the CDR3 DNA reads TGTGCCAGCAGTTCCCCCGGGACAGGAGCCCACTATGGCTACACCTTC. This translates into CASSSPGTGAHYGYTF.

This clone came up a few times. This chain uses TRBV7-2 with TRBJ1-2, with TRBD1 as a possible D gene (5 bases). Trimming took off 4 bases at V and 0 bases at J, with 9 bases between the two ends. The CDR3 spans 14 residues. Germline-derived CDR1 and CDR2 are SGHTA and FQGNSA. CDR3 in DNA: TGTGCCAGCAGCTCTACGACAGCTAACTATGGCTACACCTTC. It translates to CASSSTTANYGYTF.

The V gene is TRBV9, the J gene TRBJ2-1; D is uncertain. The germline CDR1 and CDR2 sequences are SGDLS and YYNGEE. The CDR3 contains 13 residues. Between the trimmed V and J ends, which lost 2 bases and 7 bases, there was a span of 10 bases. The CDR3 DNA reads TGTGCCAGCAGCGTCAGCTCCAGGAATGAGCAGTTCTTC. Translation gives CASSVSSRNEQFF. Using reference TRBV9 and TRBJ2-1 for the parts outside the CDR3, the full variable domain is DSGVTQTPKHLITATGQRVTLRCSPRSGDLSVYWYQQSLDQGLQFLIQYYNGEERAKGNILERFSAQQFPDLHSELNLSSLELGDSALYFCASSVSSRNEQFFGPGTRLTVL.